The 16 T cell receptor beta chains reported below all come from one sample, sequenced in a study of T cell changes during pregnancy in multiple sclerosis. Sequenced by immunoSEQ multiplex PCR; TCRdb stores in-frame clones only, minus some. The sample contains about 70,000 clones, 75% to 95% of which appear only once. Specimen: peripheral blood, collected in the first trimester of pregnancy. The receptor set was obtained from a female donor with multiple sclerosis, enrolled in a pregnancy study.

The J gene is TRBJ1-4, the V gene TRBV5-8, with 9 bases fitting TRBD1. Germline CDR1 SGHTS, CDR2 YDEGEE. The CDR3 has 16 residues. J gave up 8 bases and V 2 bases, and 10 bases lay outside the gene matches. CDR3 amino acids: CASSLTLQGAAEKLFF. The CDR3 DNA reads TGTGCCAGCAGCTTAACCTTACAGGGGGCAGCCGAAAAACTGTTTTTT.

This clone was observed once. This chain uses TRBV6-5 with TRBJ2-5, with 10 bases lining up with TRBD2. J gave up 4 bases and V 4 bases, and 9 bases lay outside the gene matches. The CDR3 runs to 16 residues. Germline lookup yields CDR1 MNHEY and CDR2 SVGAGI. CDR3 loop: CASSWGASGSLETQYF. For the CDR3, the DNA is TGTGCCAGCAGTTGGGGGGCTAGCGGGAGCCTAGAGACCCAGTACTTC.

The chain couples TRBV30 to TRBJ1-6; no firm D call. CDR3 length: 11 amino acids. The V end lost 0 bases, the J end lost 14 bases, and 8 bases lay between the germline ends. The germline CDR1 and CDR2 sequences are GTSNPN and SVGIG (reference sequence). CDR3 nucleotides: TGTGCCTGGAGTGTACGGGGTTCCCTCCACTTT. Translating gives CAWSVRGSLHF.

The chain couples TRBV7-9 to TRBJ1-1; D uncertain. The CDR3 extends over 12 amino acids. V lost 1 base and J 8 bases, leaving 8 bases between the germline ends. Germline-derived CDR1 and CDR2 are SEHNR and FQNEAQ (reference sequence). For the CDR3, the DNA is TGTGCCAGCAGCTTAGGTCAGGTAGAAGCTTTCTTT. It is translated as CASSLGQVEAFF. Using reference TRBV7-9 and TRBJ1-1 for the parts outside the CDR3, the full variable domain is DTGVSQNPRHKITKRGQNVTFRCDPISEHNRLYWYRQTLGQGPEFLTYFQNEAQLEKSRLLSDRFSAERPKGSFSTLEIQRTEQGDSAMYLCASSLGQVEAFFGQGTRLTVV.

The chain has TRBV9 and TRBJ2-1; a possible D gene is TRBD2 (6 bases). Trimming stripped 4 bases from V and 8 bases from J, with 22 bases between. This CDR3 contains 16 residues. CDR1 is SGDLS, CDR2 YYNGEE, per germline. The chain's CDR3 is CASSPGPTSWDDEQFF. CDR3 DNA sequence: TGTGCCAGCAGCCCCGGCCCGACTAGTTGGGACGATGAGCAGTTCTTC.

The chain uses TRBV18 and TRBJ2-3; 7 bases align to TRBD1. Trimming at V came to 3 bases and at J to 5 bases, leaving 5 bases not matched to a gene. Germline V lookup: CDR1 KGHSH, CDR2 LQKENI. The CDR3 contains 14 residues. This CDR3 reads CASSPDRAGDTQYF. The DNA of the CDR3 is TGTGCCAGCTCACCCGACAGGGCCGGAGATACGCAGTATTTT. The complete variable domain, with remaining parts taken from reference TRBV18 and TRBJ2-3, reads NAGVMQNPRHLVRRRGQEARLRCSPMKGHSHVYWYRQLPEEGLKFMVYLQKENIIDESGMPKERFSAEFPKEGPSILRIQQVVRGDSAAYFCASSPDRAGDTQYFGPGTRLTVL.

This chain connects TRBV7-2 to TRBJ2-3, with TRBD2 matching 9 bases. CDR3 length: 19 residues. CDR1 SGHTA and CDR2 FQGNSA come from the germline V gene. J was trimmed by 0 bases and V by 2 bases; bases with no gene match: 12. CDR3 nucleotide sequence: TGTGCCAGCAGCTTAATGCTACTAGCGGGCGGGACTAGCACAGATACGCAGTATTTT. Its translation is CASSLMLLAGGTSTDTQYF.

The chain employs TRBV4-2 and TRBJ2-2; D possibly corresponds to TRBD2 (7 bases). V lost 0 bases to trimming and J lost 7 bases, with 21 bases between them. This CDR3 comprises 18 residues. Germline CDR1 reads LGHNA; CDR2 reads YNFKEQ. CDR3 amino acids: CASSQDGVGGGEDGELFF. CDR3 sequence (DNA): TGTGCCAGCAGCCAAGATGGGGTAGGGGGGGGCGAAGACGGGGAGCTGTTTTTT.

The chain recombines TRBV7-9 with TRBJ1-1, with D possibly TRBD1 on 5 matching bases. V was trimmed by 0 bases and J by 3 bases, leaving 14 bases between them. The CDR3 contains 16 residues. Germline V gene lookup returns CDR1 SEHNR and CDR2 FQNEAQ (reference sequence). CDR3 region: CASSLALGTWDTEAFF. Written as DNA, the CDR3 is TGTGCCAGCAGCTTAGCGCTCGGGACTTGGGACACTGAAGCTTTCTTT.

The rearrangement joins TRBV7-2 to TRBJ2-2; maybe TRBD2 (7 bases). Germline CDR1 SGHTA, CDR2 FQGNSA. The CDR3 totals 15 residues. V was pared by 8 bases and J by 6 bases, with 19 bases between. The CDR3 DNA is TGTGCCAGCGAGGATTGGGGGGGGCAGCCCGGGGAGCTGTTTTTT. Its protein is CASEDWGGQPGELFF.

This clone was picked up one time. The rearrangement uses TRBV5-1 and TRBJ2-3; 10 bases are shared with TRBD2. Germline trimming cut 6 bases from V and 5 bases from J; bases unmatched to any gene: 9. The length of the CDR3 is 15 residues. Germline CDR1 SGHRS, CDR2 YFSETQ. CDR3: CASTRSGRAEDTQYF. CDR3 bases: TGCGCCAGCACGCGAAGCGGGAGGGCCGAAGATACGCAGTATTTT.

The chain joins TRBV10-3 to TRBJ1-1, with 9 bases fitting TRBD1. The J segment lost 0 bases and the V segment lost 6 bases, leaving 5 bases of the junction unmatched. Looked up from germline, CDR1 is ENHRY and CDR2 is SYGVKD. The CDR3 is 15 residues long. As DNA, the CDR3 is TGTGCCATCAGAAGGACAGGGGATATGAACACTGAAGCTTTCTTT. Residues: CAIRRTGDMNTEAFF.

This rearrangement joins TRBV30 to TRBJ2-7; possibly TRBD1 for D (6 bases). The germline V gene has CDR1 GTSNPN and CDR2 SVGIG (reference sequence). V lost 1 base and J lost 6, with 13 bases in between. The CDR3 is 13 residues long. CDR3 sequence (DNA): TGTGCCTGGAGTGCACCGCAGGGGAGCGAGCAGTACTTC. This encodes CAWSAPQGSEQYF.

The chain employs TRBV27 and TRBJ1-5; possible D gene TRBD1, 6 bases. This CDR3 has 13 amino acids. The V gene's germline CDR1 is MNHEY and CDR2 SMNVEV (reference sequence). Deletions cut 4 bases from V and 7 bases from J, with 11 bases between. The CDR3 DNA sequence: TGTGCCAGCAGTTCGAGGGGGATGCAGCCCCAGCATTTT. Translation: CASSSRGMQPQHF.

This chain connects TRBV27 to TRBJ1-2; D is possibly TRBD1 (6 bases). This CDR3 region has 15 residues. V shed 5 bases and J shed 1 base, with 14 bases lying between them. The germline V gene has CDR1 MNHEY and CDR2 SMNVEV (reference sequence). As DNA, the CDR3 is TGTGCCAGCAGTCCCCTCGGACAGATTAACTATGGCTACACCTTC. Its translation is CASSPLGQINYGYTF.

The CDR3 protein is CASSLGPGDTQYF. The CDR3 DNA reads TGTGCCAGCAGCTTAGGTCCCGGGGATACGCAGTATTTT. The chain links TRBV7-8 to TRBJ2-3; unclear D gene. V was cut by 1 base and J by 6 bases, with 8 bases left in between. The CDR3 runs 13 residues. Germline loops: CDR1 SGHVS, CDR2 FQNEAQ.